Listed here is a single T cell receptor (beta chain). Its antigen is unknown. Qualities for individual bases were not recorded, and no much larger clone is one base off. To sequence the TCRbeta CDR3 region, genomic DNA was isolated from the sorted cells. TCRbeta CDR3 regions were sequenced using the immunoSEQ Assay. The table was pulled from immuneACCESS by TCRdb, which kept in-frame rearrangements only. Such tables lose some clones; where checked, under half of the loss comes from unresolved V genes, and the rest has no known cause. The sample has under 80,000 clones on record, 80% to 95% of them singletons. About 0.34% of the sample belongs to the ten largest clones. The data originate from a study of OX40 agonist ivuxolimab in advanced cancers. Study-wide context: The costimulatory receptor OX40 (CD134) was targeted by ivuxolimab, a fully human IgG2 agonistic monoclonal antibody. Patients were allowed to have had prior anti-PD-1, anti-PD-L1 or anti-CTLA-4 therapy, and around 40% of the dose-escalation patients had previously received checkpoint inhibitors. Partial responses were achieved by three dose-escalation patients, of whom one had hepatocellular carcinoma and two had cutaneous melanoma. Intravenous ivuxolimab was administered to patients every 2 weeks at six dose levels: 0.01, 0.1, 0.3, 1.5, 3 and 10 mg/kg. The dose-escalation cohort was about 83% male with a mean age of approximately 60 years, ranging from roughly 20 to 80. The paper reports the monotherapy dose-escalation portion (N ≈ 52 patients) of the phase I ivuxolimab trial. Peripheral TCRbeta sequencing aimed to test whether ivuxolimab altered TCR sequence diversity and caused clonal T-cell expansion. Of the approximately 50 dose-escalation patients, hepatocellular carcinoma was present in some 19, melanoma in approximately 15, renal cell carcinoma in 9 and head and neck cancer in 9. General findings and caveats noted by the study authors: In the 0.1-3.0 mg/kg groups, partial responders had among the lowest normalized peripheral clonal expansion, particularly in CD8+ T cells. At doses of 0.1 to 3.0 mg/kg, clonal expansion of both CD4+ and CD8+ blood T cells was observed from baseline to week 6. Low levels of normalized T-cell clonal expansion were also seen in some patients who did not respond. The antigen specificity of the peripheral T cells that underwent clonal expansion was not determined. After ivuxolimab, expanded clones were on average more numerous among CD8+ T cells than among CD4+ T cells.

Patients with a history of autoimmune disease or receiving systemic immunosuppression were excluded from the trial. In every dose cohort, peripheral blood was drawn for TCR sequencing at baseline, cycle 4 day 1, and cycle 7 day 1. Samples came from an open-label, multicenter, first-in-human phase I dose-escalation trial of ivuxolimab. Adults with locally advanced or metastatic head and neck squamous cell, hepatocellular, melanoma or renal cell carcinoma were enrolled in the trial. Before TCR sequencing, CD4+ T cells and CD8+ T cells from peripheral blood were sorted into separate populations. V is cut by 3 bases and J by 4 bases, and the space between the germline ends is 21 bases. Reading from cysteine to phenylalanine, the CDR3 counts 18 amino acids. Kept here is only the CDR3 DNA, which spans 54 bases and is read in frame from base 1. Looking up the germline V gene (reference sequence) yields CDR1 SGHAT and CDR2 FQDESV.

The sequence links TRBV11-1 to TRBJ2-2; tentative D gene TRBD1, with 7 bases matching. This receptor was identified in an adult with an advanced solid tumor such as melanoma, head and neck, liver or kidney cancer. Sequencing was performed on CD4+ or CD8+ T cells sorted from blood, taken in a trial of the OX40 agonist ivuxolimab. At the DNA level, the sequence is TGTGCCAGCAGCTTCGGGGGCCATGGCAGGGGGTGCACCGGGGAGCTGTTTTTT. Its coded protein is CASSFGGHGRGCTGELFF. With the portions outside the CDR3 filled from the reference TRBV11-1 and TRBJ2-2 genes, the complete variable region becomes EAEVAQSPRYKITEKSQAVAFWCDPISGHATLYWYRQILGQGPELLVQFQDESVVDDSQLPKDRFSAERLKGVDSTLKIQPAELGDSAMYLCASSFGGHGRGCTGELFFGEGSRLTVL.